A single sample is the source of the 3 T cell receptor beta chains below, sequenced in a study of identical twins. In TCRdb, the 5' RACE reads were re-called with MiXCR into one record per CDR3 protein. In the table there are about 550,000 distinct CDR3 sequences, under 25% of which are singletons. These same records also appear under a second study, on yellow fever vaccine responses in identical twins.

The sample was CD4+ T cells sorted from blood. These receptors all come from a woman aged 18-35 years in good health.

As to this clonotype: A much larger clone sits a single nucleotide away, making a read error possible. V gene TRBV5-1 combines with J gene TRBJ2-2, with 7 bases that match TRBD1. The CDR3 consists of 15 residues. Per germline, CDR1 SGHRS and CDR2 YFSETQ. V lost 4 bases and J lost 4; bases outside the gene matches: 7. The CDR3 coding sequence is TGCGCCAGCAGCAGGGACAGAGCGAGCACCGGGGAGCTGTTTTTT. It codes for CASSRDRASTGELFF.

J is TRBJ2-7 and V is TRBV28; 11 nucleotides match TRBD1. J lost 2 bases, V lost 6 bases, and 15 bases had no gene match. The CDR3 totals 18 residues. CDR1 is MDHEN and CDR2 is SYDVKM in the germline V gene. The CDR3 loop is CASRLGGTGGKEAYEQYV. The CDR3, as DNA: TGTGCCAGCAGACTAGGTGGGACAGGGGGTAAGGAAGCCTACGAGCAGTACGTC.

This clonotype has just a few counts. V usage is TRBV29-1 and J usage is TRBJ2-3; no reliable D call. The CDR3 consists of 15 residues. The V gene's germline CDR1 is SQVTM and CDR2 ANQGSEA. Trimming removed 4 bases from V and 2 bases from J, with 16 bases in between. CDR3 in DNA: TGCAGCGTTGTGTGGTTGGGGTTCTACACAGATACGCAGTATTTT. Translation: CSVVWLGFYTDTQYF.